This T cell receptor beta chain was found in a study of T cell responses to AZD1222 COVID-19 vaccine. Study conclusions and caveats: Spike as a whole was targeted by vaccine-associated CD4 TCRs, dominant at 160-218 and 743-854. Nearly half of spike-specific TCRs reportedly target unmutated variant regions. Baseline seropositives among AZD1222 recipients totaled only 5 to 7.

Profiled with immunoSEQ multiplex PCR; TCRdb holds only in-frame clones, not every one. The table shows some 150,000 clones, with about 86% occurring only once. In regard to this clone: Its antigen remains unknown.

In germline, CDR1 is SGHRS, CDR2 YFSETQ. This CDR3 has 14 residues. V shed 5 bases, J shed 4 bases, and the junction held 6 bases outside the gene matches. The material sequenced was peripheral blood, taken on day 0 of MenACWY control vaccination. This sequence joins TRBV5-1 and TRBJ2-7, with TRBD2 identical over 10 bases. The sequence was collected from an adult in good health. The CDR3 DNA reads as TGCGCCAGCAGAGCGGGAGGGAAGGGGTACGAGCAGTACTTC. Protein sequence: CASRAGGKGYEQYF.